This passage covers 18 T cell receptor beta chains from one sample sequenced in a study of blood T cell repertoires in COVID-19. Libraries were prepared by immunoSEQ multiplex PCR; TCRdb keeps only in-frame clonotypes and omits some of them. The sample holds roughly 110,000 clones, approximately 88% seen once. Sequenced material: peripheral blood. The receptors originated from a woman between 40 and 55 years old with acute or convalescent COVID-19.

V is TRBV5-4 and J is TRBJ2-3; 9 positions agree with TRBD1. Looked up from germline, CDR1 is SGHNT and CDR2 is YYREEE (reference sequence). V lost 5 bases to trimming and J lost 1 base; unmatched junction nucleotides: 2. CDR3 size: 14 residues. The CDR3 is CASRRDRGTDTQYF. CDR3 coding DNA: TGTGCCAGCAGACGGGACAGGGGCACAGATACGCAGTATTTT. Full variable domain (missing parts from reference TRBV5-4 and TRBJ2-3): ETGVTQSPTHLIKTRGQQVTLRCSSQSGHNTVSWYQQALGQGPQFIFQYYREEENGRGNFPPRFSGLQFPNYSSELNVNALELDDSALYLCASRRDRGTDTQYFGPGTRLTVL.

This clone was recorded once. The chain employs TRBV2 and TRBJ2-1; maybe TRBD1 (6 bases). CDR3 length: 15 amino acids. Germline V gives CDR1 SNHLY, CDR2 FYNNEI. Trimming shortened V by 4 bases and J by 2 bases, and 12 bases separated the two germline ends. Here the CDR3 DNA reads TGTGCCAGCAGTGTCGGACAGTGGACCTACAATGAGCAGTTCTTC. Translated: CASSVGQWTYNEQFF.

The V and J genes are TRBV19 and TRBJ2-7, with TRBD2 identical over 7 bases. This CDR3 contains 13 residues. Germline CDR1 LNHDA, CDR2 SQIVND (reference sequence). V shed 11 bases and J 0 bases; nucleotides not matched to a gene: 7. The CDR3 spells CAAGRGSSYEQYF. The CDR3 DNA sequence: TGTGCCGCAGGGCGGGGGAGCTCCTACGAGCAGTACTTC. Supplemented by reference TRBV19 and TRBJ2-7, the full variable domain reads DGGITQSPKYLFRKEGQNVTLSCEQNLNHDAMYWYRQDPGQGLRLIYYSQIVNDFQKGDIAEGYSVSREKKESFPLTVTSAQKNPTAFYLCAAGRGSSYEQYFGPGTRLTVT.

The chain combines TRBV5-8 with TRBJ2-3, with 10 bases lining up with TRBD1. J lost 4 bases, V lost 4 bases, and 6 bases had no gene match. The germline gives CDR1 SGHTS, CDR2 YDEGEE. The CDR3 has 15 amino acids. DNA for the CDR3: TGTGCCAGCAGCCGGACAGGGGGAGACGCAGATACGCAGTATTTT. Protein product: CASSRTGGDADTQYF. Based on the CDR3 plus reference TRBV5-8 and TRBJ2-3, the full variable domain is EAGVTQSPTHLIKTRGQQATLRCSPISGHTSVYWYQQALGLGLQFLLWYDEGEERNRGNFPPRFSGRQFPNYSSELNVNALELEDSALYLCASSRTGGDADTQYFGPGTRLTVL.

This chain uses TRBV9 with TRBJ2-3; 9 nucleotides agree with TRBD2. This CDR3 is built from 16 residues. Losses at the gene ends were 0 bases for V and 6 bases for J; bases not matched to a gene: 8. CDR1 is SGDLS and CDR2 is YYNGEE in the germline V gene. The CDR3 here is CASSVGLAGVYDTQYF. Here the CDR3 DNA reads TGTGCCAGCAGCGTAGGGTTAGCGGGGGTATATGATACGCAGTATTTT. The full variable domain, rest sourced from reference TRBV9 and TRBJ2-3, is DSGVTQTPKHLITATGQRVTLRCSPRSGDLSVYWYQQSLDQGLQFLIQYYNGEERAKGNILERFSAQQFPDLHSELNLSSLELGDSALYFCASSVGLAGVYDTQYFGPGTRLTVL.

This clone was picked up one time. V is TRBV15 and J is TRBJ1-5, with a weak D call TRBD1 (5 bases). This CDR3 is 14 amino acids long. CDR1 is LNHNV, CDR2 YYDKDF, per germline (reference sequence). Trimming took 1 base from V and 3 from J, leaving 7 bases between them. The CDR3 protein is CATSRGGVNQPQHF. In DNA, the CDR3 is TGTGCCACCAGCAGAGGGGGGGTCAATCAGCCCCAGCATTTT.

The chain uses TRBV5-1 and TRBJ1-2; tentative D call: TRBD1 (5 bases). The CDR3 runs 16 residues. Germline V gene sequence: CDR1 SGHRS, CDR2 YFSETQ. The germline V and J ends were trimmed by 4 bases and 2 bases, with 18 bases remaining between them. The CDR3 nucleotides are TGCGCCAGCAGCCCCGGCGCGGGGACGGAAAACTATGGCTACACCTTC. Protein sequence: CASSPGAGTENYGYTF.

The chain recombines TRBV5-1 with TRBJ2-2; 7 nucleotides line up with TRBD2. The CDR3 has 15 residues. Looked up from germline, CDR1 is SGHRS and CDR2 is YFSETQ. With 4 bases clipped from V and 1 base from J, the junction kept 4 bases outside the gene matches. CDR3 DNA sequence: TGCGCCAGCAGCCGTGGACTAGAGAACACCGGGGAGCTGTTTTTT. This translates into CASSRGLENTGELFF.

This chain uses TRBV2 with TRBJ1-2; 8 nucleotides agree with TRBD1. V shed 6 bases, J shed 6 bases, and the junction held 3 bases outside the gene matches. The CDR3 sequence is 12 residues long. CDR1 is SNHLY, CDR2 FYNNEI, per germline. The CDR3 DNA is TGTGCCAGCAGGCCAGGGGGCAATGGCTACACCTTC. Translating it yields CASRPGGNGYTF.

V gene TRBV6-1 combines with J gene TRBJ2-7; D uncertain. The CDR3 totals 16 residues. Germline loops: CDR1 MNHNS, CDR2 SASEGT. V was pared by 0 bases and J by 3 bases, with 15 bases between. Written as DNA, the CDR3 is TGTGCCAGCAGTGAAGCTCCACAGCCAGTATACTACGAGCAGTACTTC. Translated, it gives CASSEAPQPVYYEQYF.

V and J are TRBV5-8 and TRBJ2-1, with D possibly being TRBD1 (6 bases). Germline-derived CDR1 and CDR2 are SGHTS and YDEGEE. This CDR3 spans 15 amino acids. Trimming removed 2 bases from V and 7 bases from J, with 16 bases in between. The CDR3 DNA is TGTGCCAGCAGCTTTCGGGCAGGGGCCATAAATGAGCAGTTCTTC. This gives the protein CASSFRAGAINEQFF.

The J gene is TRBJ1-2, the V gene TRBV29-1; D remains unclear. Germline V CDR1 and CDR2: SQVTM, ANQGSEA. This CDR3 has 11 amino acids. V shed 4 bases and J shed 6 bases, with 9 bases lying between them. In nucleotides, the CDR3 is TGCAGCGTTGGATTAGAGGATGGCTACACCTTC. It is translated as CSVGLEDGYTF.

V gene TRBV6-6 combines with J gene TRBJ2-1, with D possibly matching TRBD2 (7 bases). From germline, CDR1 is MNHNY and CDR2 SVGAGI (reference sequence). The CDR3 spans 16 residues. V lost 0 bases and J lost 6, with 15 bases in between. The CDR3 DNA follows: TGTGCCAGCAGTTACTCGAGTGGGGGGGCCTTCAATGAGCAGTTCTTC. It translates to CASSYSSGGAFNEQFF.

This clone appeared once. CDR3 sequence reads: CASSPLGQGMTGANVLTF. CDR3 nucleotides: TGTGCCAGCTCACCGCTGGGACAGGGTATGACTGGGGCCAACGTCCTGACTTTC. This chain links TRBV18 with TRBJ2-6, with TRBD1 matching 9 bases. CDR1 and CDR2 from the germline V gene are KGHSH and LQKENI. The junction had 8 bases not matched to a gene; V was cut back by 3 bases and J by 2 bases. This CDR3 region has 18 residues.

The chain couples TRBV19 to TRBJ1-1; possibly TRBD1 for D (6 bases). Trimming removed 1 base at V and 4 bases at J, with 22 bases between. Per germline, CDR1 LNHDA and CDR2 SQIVND (reference sequence). This CDR3 region has 18 residues. CDR3 coding DNA: TGTGCCAGTAGTATAGGGATGGGCGAAAAAGAAGGGGGCACTGAAGCTTTCTTT. Protein sequence: CASSIGMGEKEGGTEAFF.

The genes are TRBV3-1 (or the pseudogene TRBV3-2) and TRBJ2-3; 12 bases are shared with TRBD2. Germline loops: CDR1 LGHDT, CDR2 YNNKEL (reference sequence). J was trimmed by 4 bases and V by 2 bases; bases with no gene match: 7. CDR3 length equals 17 residues. CDR3 nucleotide sequence: TGTGCCAGCAGCCAACCCACTAGCGGGGGGAGATCAGATACGCAGTATTTT. This gives the protein CASSQPTSGGRSDTQYF.

This chain links TRBV30 with TRBJ1-5, with a tentative D call TRBD1 (5 bases). Trimming pared 4 bases from V and 4 bases from J, leaving 11 bases between. Germline CDR1 GTSNPN, CDR2 SVGIG (reference sequence). This CDR3 region has 13 residues. The CDR3 reads CAWTAGSNQPQHF. The CDR3, as DNA: TGTGCCTGGACAGCAGGGTCAAATCAGCCCCAGCATTTT.

The rearrangement links TRBV10-1 to TRBJ1-1; D is unresolved. Trimming removed 4 bases from V and 2 bases from J, with 5 bases in between. The germline CDR1 and CDR2 sequences are WNHNN and SYGVQD (reference sequence). The CDR3 covers 12 residues. In nucleotides, the CDR3 is TGCGCCAGCAGTGGGCCCAACACTGAAGCTTTCTTT. Translated, it gives CASSGPNTEAFF.